This T cell receptor (beta chain) was identified in a study of molecular identifiers for immune sequencing clone quantification (dated by TCRdb to 2016 to 2018). Regarding the research as a whole: For a replicate experiment, RNA from around 18,000 or 91,000 naive CD8 T cells was divided into five aliquots, and four of the five aliquots were sequenced. This methods study benchmarked molecular-identifier clustering-based TCR repertoire sequencing (MIDCIRS) and TCR RNA copy counting, using CD8 T cells to do so.

Summary of the overall study and its limitations: Even against a background of around 900,000 naive CD8 T cells, spiked-in Jurkat TCR RNA amounting to a single cell's worth was reported to be detectable. Highly expanded clone sizes could be underestimated if identical TCR molecules share a barcode. Approximately 2.7 recovered TCR RNA copies per cell were obtained by modeling, versus roughly 9.1 by digital PCR, implying a capture efficiency of 25% to 30%. The naive libraries included spiked-in Jurkat TCR RNA (fewer than eleven copies' worth), and this RNA is not part of the donor repertoire. Clones above 20 RNA copies held over 98% of molecules in CMV-specific effector cells but under 1% in naive cells. When barcode sub-clustering was not used, chimeric consensus sequences inflated TCR diversity, with chimeras reaching as high as 47%.

The germline V gene specifies SNHLY as CDR1 and FYNNEI as CDR2. From the cysteine up to the phenylalanine, the CDR3 has a length of 12 residues. Only the CDR3 region is kept as DNA, spanning 36 bases read in frame from base 1. Libraries were built with PCR. These reads were obtained on a NextSeq 500. Preparation of bulk TCR libraries followed a previously described approach, with the TCR primers listed in Table S5. Purification of total RNA was performed with the Qiagen AllPrep DNA/RNA kit. Before any analysis, reads coming from multiple sequencing runs of the same library were combined into one pool. The paper's data handling went like this. Only reads with exact TCR constant sequence were kept, trimmed to 150 nt, and grouped by their 12-nt molecular barcodes. Reads within each barcode group were sub-clustered using a 15% Levenshtein threshold, and quality-weighted consensus sequences were constructed for each RNA molecule. Non-functional sequences were excluded, and lower-count sequences lying one edit away from another sequence were also excluded. Based on a fit of two negative binomial distributions, barcode sub-clusters having less than 20% of the maximum read count were discarded. Using fastp trimming at Q25 and MiXCR clonotype assembly, TCRdb reanalyzed the public sequencing data and kept in-frame beta chains. Every CDR3 protein is listed once, alongside the most common genes and DNA of its rows. It is TCRdb's table, rather than the study itself, that gives the V and J calls and clone size. In all, the sample holds over 65,000 distinct CDR3 sequences, and roughly 25% of those were seen once. 0.75% to 0.9% of the sample comes from the top ten.

Libraries of naive CD8 T cells were built from about 21,000 to 970,000 sorted cells, with 10%, 30% or 50% of the purified RNA used. On a BD FACSAria II, naive CD8 T cells were FACS-sorted as CD8+CD4-CCR7+CD45RA+ and collected into RLT Plus buffer. To test detection sensitivity, Jurkat RNA equal to some 11 TCR copies was added to samples of about 20,000-1,000,000 naive CD8 T cells. CD8 T cells were enriched with RosetteSep CD8+ T Cell Enrichment Cocktail and Ficoll-Paque, followed by ACK red cell lysis. Comment on this clonotype: Its antigen is still unknown. Possible read error: a much larger clone is one base away.

The receptor was derived from a human donor in good health. Some libraries in this study had Jurkat cell RNA spiked in. The chain was built from TRBV2 and TRBJ2-4, with the D gene uncertain. Material for sequencing was naive CD8+ T cells from blood, with Jurkat cell RNA spiked in. This specimen's cell subset or site label, interpreted: FACS-sorted CD8+CD4-CCR7+CD45RA+ naive T cells. The CDR3 amino acid sequence is: CASGEDENIQYF. The nucleotide sequence is given as TGTGCCAGCGGTGAGGACGAAAACATTCAGTACTTC.